These 17 T cell receptor beta chains came from one sample sequenced in a study of post-analysis software for immune sequencing data. Findings and limits, study-wide: Controls showed lower frequencies than patients for five TRBV segments, and TRBV5-6, TRBV5-1 and TRBV20-1 were among these.

For these receptors, no antigen is known. Carried by the TCR beta cDNA libraries were unique molecular identifiers. TCRdb recomputed calls from the PCR reads with MiXCR, one row per CDR3 protein. This sample has roughly 600,000 distinct CDR3 sequences; roughly 47% occur once, and the top ten carry more than 1.5%. The sequenced material came from blood. Receptors originate from a girl between 10 and 17 years old with multiple sclerosis.

This chain joins TRBV30 and TRBJ1-1, with D possibly TRBD1 on 5 matching bases. The CDR3 covers 11 residues. Trimming took off 3 bases at V and 9 bases at J, with 11 bases between the two ends. Germline CDR1 GTSNPN, CDR2 SVGIG (reference sequence). This CDR3 is CAWSPRDQAFF. For the CDR3, the DNA is TGTGCCTGGAGCCCCCGGGACCAAGCTTTCTTT.

The chain is built from TRBV20-1 and TRBJ2-3, with 11 positions matching TRBD2. J was trimmed by 3 bases and V by 1 base; bases with no gene match: 9. CDR3 length: 17 residues. Germline V gives CDR1 DFQATT, CDR2 SNEGSKA (reference sequence). CDR3 region: CSARARLAGGLTDTQYF. In nucleotides, the CDR3 is TGCAGTGCTAGAGCTAGGCTAGCGGGGGGCCTGACAGATACGCAGTATTTT.

The chain employs TRBV14 and TRBJ2-7; D not resolved. Germline V lookup: CDR1 SGHDN, CDR2 FVKESK. The CDR3 totals 13 residues. V lost 4 bases and J 0 bases, leaving 7 bases between the germline ends. The CDR3 region is CASSRWNSYEQYF. CDR3 DNA: TGTGCCAGCAGCCGCTGGAACTCCTACGAGCAGTACTTC.

The V and J genes are TRBV5-1 and TRBJ2-7; D remains ambiguous. Germline V gene lookup returns CDR1 SGHRS and CDR2 YFSETQ. Trimming pared 0 bases from V and 3 bases from J, leaving 10 bases between. CDR3 length equals 14 residues. The CDR3 sequence is CASSLDLFIYEQYF. In DNA, the CDR3 is TGCGCCAGCAGCTTGGACCTCTTCATCTACGAGCAGTACTTC. The variable domain in full, completed from reference TRBV5-1 and TRBJ2-7, reads KAGVTQTPRYLIKTRGQQVTLSCSPISGHRSVSWYQQTPGQGLQFLFEYFSETQRNKGNFPGRFSGRQFSNSRSEMNVSTLELGDSALYLCASSLDLFIYEQYFGPGTRLTVT.

The chain combines TRBV5-5 with TRBJ2-5; the D is unclear. Germline V CDR1 and CDR2: SGHKS, YYEKEE (reference sequence). V was trimmed by 6 bases and J by 5 bases, leaving 17 bases between them. The CDR3 has 14 residues. The CDR3 sequence: CASTPRPTPETQYF. CDR3 DNA sequence: TGTGCCAGCACCCCCCGACCAACTCCGGAGACCCAGTACTTC.

This clonotype showed up just a few times. An end of the junction does not agree with germline; a read error may underlie this. The rearrangement uses TRBV12-3 or TRBV12-4 and TRBJ2-7; D remains unclear. There are 14 residues in the CDR3. The DNA for the CDR3 is TGTGCCAGCGGTTTGTTTGGCGGTCCGGACGAGCAGTACTTC. It specifies CASGLFGGPDEQYF.

The V call is TRBV6-1, the J call TRBJ2-6, with D uncertain. The CDR3 totals 21 residues. V was trimmed by 8 bases and J by 0 bases, leaving 29 bases between them. Looked up from germline, CDR1 is MNHNS and CDR2 is SASEGT. The DNA for the CDR3 is TGTGCCAGCGGTGCAAAGAAAAGATCTCTTTCGGATTACTCTGGGGCCAACGTCCTGACTTTC. This gives the protein CASGAKKRSLSDYSGANVLTF.

This clonotype showed up just a few times. The chain couples TRBV7-2 to TRBJ1-6, with no clear D. The CDR3 is 12 residues long. The germline V and J ends were trimmed by 4 bases and 13 bases, with 11 bases remaining between them. CDR1 and CDR2 from the germline V gene are SGHTA and FQGNSA. DNA for the CDR3: TGTGCCAGCAGCTCCGGACCTCTCCCCCTCCACTTT. Protein: CASSSGPLPLHF.

The CDR3: CASSFGDRATYEQYF. CDR3 in DNA: TGTGCCAGCAGTTTCGGAGACAGGGCCACCTACGAGCAGTACTTC. This chain connects TRBV12-3 or TRBV12-4 to TRBJ2-7, with 7 nucleotides matching TRBD1. The CDR3 contains 15 residues. The V segment lost 3 bases and the J segment 2 bases; nucleotides outside the gene matches: 7.

V and J are TRBV20-1 and TRBJ2-3, with 7 bases fitting TRBD2. The germline V gene encodes CDR1 DFQATT and CDR2 SNEGSKA (reference sequence). The trim removed 0 bases at V and 4 bases at J, leaving 10 bases unmatched. This CDR3 is 16 amino acids long. This chain's CDR3 is CSARDHREGRADTQYF. CDR3 DNA: TGCAGTGCTAGAGATCATAGGGAGGGCCGGGCAGATACGCAGTATTTT.

The genes are TRBV7-9 and TRBJ2-1; D is uncertain. CDR1 is SEHNR and CDR2 is FQNEAQ in the germline V gene (reference sequence). V lost 1 base and J 2 bases, leaving 15 bases between the germline ends. CDR3 length: 17 amino acids. CDR3: CASSLDRALRAYNEQFF. The CDR3 region has the DNA TGTGCCAGCAGCTTAGACCGGGCCCTACGTGCCTACAATGAGCAGTTCTTC. Together with reference TRBV7-9 and TRBJ2-1, the CDR3 gives the full variable domain: DTGVSQNPRHKITKRGQNVTFRCDPISEHNRLYWYRQTLGQGPEFLTYFQNEAQLEKSRLLSDRFSAERPKGSFSTLEIQRTEQGDSAMYLCASSLDRALRAYNEQFFGPGTRLTVL.

The chain recombines TRBV2 with TRBJ2-5; 7 positions match TRBD2. The CDR3 length is 16 residues. The V segment lost 8 bases and the J segment 0 bases; nucleotides outside the gene matches: 12. CDR1 SNHLY and CDR2 FYNNEI come from the germline V gene. Here the CDR3 reads CASSAARGRDQETQYF. The CDR3 DNA is TGTGCCAGCTCGGCGGCCCGGGGGAGGGACCAAGAGACCCAGTACTTC. The full variable domain, with the rest looked up from reference TRBV2 and TRBJ2-5, is EPEVTQTPSHQVTQMGQEVILRCVPISNHLYFYWYRQILGQKVEFLVSFYNNEISEKSEIFDDQFSVERPDGSNFTLKIRSTKLEDSAMYFCASSAARGRDQETQYFGPGTRLLVL.

The genes are TRBV4-1 and TRBJ2-3; maybe TRBD2 (6 bases). From germline, CDR1 is MGHRA and CDR2 YSYEKL. Trimming removed 3 bases at V and 7 bases at J, with 17 bases between. This CDR3 is 15 amino acids long. CDR3 bases: TGCGCCAGCAGCCAGGGAGGATTGGAGGCCTATACGCAGTATTTT. As protein: CASSQGGLEAYTQYF.

This chain joins TRBV4-2 and TRBJ1-5; tentatively, D is TRBD1 (6 bases). V lost 3 bases and J 4 bases, leaving 19 bases between the germline ends. Germline CDR1 reads LGHNA; CDR2 reads YNFKEQ. This CDR3 contains 17 residues. CDR3 sequence reads: CASSHGGLVEGNQPQHF. DNA of the CDR3: TGTGCCAGCAGCCATGGGGGGCTAGTGGAGGGTAATCAGCCCCAGCATTTT.

This clonotype occurred once. This chain uses TRBV6-2 or TRBV6-3 with TRBJ2-5; D is ambiguous. This CDR3 spans 12 amino acids. Between the trimmed V and J ends, which lost 6 bases and 3 bases, there was a span of 8 bases. Germline CDR1 and CDR2: MNHEY and SVGEGT. CDR3 in DNA: TGTGCCAGCAGCGATACAAAAGAGACCCAGTACTTC. This translates into CASSDTKETQYF.

V usage is TRBV5-1 and J usage is TRBJ2-1; a weak D match, TRBD1 (6 bases). The CDR3 covers 14 residues. V was pared by 4 bases and J by 7 bases, with 15 bases between. The germline V gene has CDR1 SGHRS and CDR2 YFSETQ. CDR3 nucleotide sequence: TGCGCCAGCAGCGGTAAACAGGGTCTAAATGAGCAGTTCTTC. Amino acids: CASSGKQGLNEQFF.

This clonotype turned up a few times. The chain links TRBV10-3 to TRBJ2-7; 8 bases line up with TRBD2. The CDR3 runs to 13 residues. Trimming took 10 bases from V and 0 from J; bases not matched to a gene: 5. CDR1 ENHRY and CDR2 SYGVKD come from the germline V gene. For the CDR3, the DNA is TGTGCCACAACCAGCGGGAGCTCCTACGAGCAGTACTTC. Its translation: CATTSGSSYEQYF.